The clone carrying this T cell receptor (beta chain) was detected once. Via MiXCR, TCRdb re-called the 5' RACE reads, giving one row per CDR3 protein. The sample shows 55,000 to 80,000 distinct CDR3 sequences, roughly 22% of them seen only once. Germline CDR1 reads SGHRS; CDR2 reads YFSETQ. The CDR3 sequence is 14 residues long. Trimming cost V 0 bases and J 6 bases, with 12 bases left between them. The memory fraction was CD4+CD45RO+CD25- cells. The receptor was isolated from a female donor with breast cancer. The specimen was memory CD4+ T cells sorted from a lymph node. Subset given: memory CD4+ T cells, CD4+CD45RO+CD25-. This chain connects TRBV5-1 to TRBJ1-2; D possibly corresponds to TRBD1 (6 bases). Here the CDR3 DNA reads TGCGCCAGCAGCTTGGAGCAGGGGAACCATGGCTACACCTTC. Protein sequence: CASSLEQGNHGYTF.